This TCR beta chain was sequenced for a study of shared clonotypes between healthy human individuals. As for the study in general: Each donor's CD8 memory used one plate, CD8 naive two, each CD4 subset three. Study findings and constraints: What naive subsets generally showed was a larger estimated richness than memory subsets showed.

On this clone itself: Its antigen is not identified. This sample also contains other DNA sequences that code for the same CDR3.

Assay: immunoSEQ multiplex PCR; the TCRdb copy retains only in-frame clones and omits some. The sample holds some 740,000 clones; about 92% are singletons and the top ten take around 24%. Naive CD8 cells were CD45RO-negative, positively selected for CCR7, excluding terminally differentiated effector memory CD45RA+ cells. Trimming took 0 bases from V and 7 from J, leaving 4 bases between them. This CDR3 spans 11 amino acids. CDR1 is MNHEY and CDR2 is SVGAGI in the germline V gene. The rearrangement joins TRBV6-5 to TRBJ2-7, with D unclear. Sequenced input: naive CD8+ T cells sorted from blood. The TCR sequence derives from a man in his thirties or forties in good health. CDR3 amino acids: CASSYSSEQYF. The CDR3 bases are TGTGCCAGCAGTTACTCGAGTGAGCAGTACTTC.